This is a list of T cell receptor beta chains from one sample in a study of cytomegalovirus exposure and HLA in healthy donors. Clones were read by immunoSEQ multiplex PCR, and TCRdb kept only the in-frame ones, dropping some. Counted here are 150,000 or so clones, about 75% occurring once; the ten biggest clones make up 3.3%. The sequenced material came from PBMCs. These receptor sequences come from a man aged 40-49 years in good health and CMV-seronegative. Both conserved end residues are part of each CDR3. Each record gives: D gene, V gene, J gene, clone size, CDR3 DNA, CDR3 protein. The D gene is left open where the match is weak. Expanded clones are given a class, and other clones once, few, many or no size at all.

TRBD1	TRBV5-1	TRBJ1-4	NA	TGCGCCAGCAGCCCGAAGCCGGGGACAGGGGGCAGTTGGACTAATGAAAAACTGTTTTTT	CASSPKPGTGGSWTNEKLFF
NA	TRBV25-1	TRBJ1-1	NA	TGTGCCAGCAGTGATTTGGCTGAGGGCACTGAAGCTTTCTTT	CASSDLAEGTEAFF
NA	TRBV6-6	TRBJ1-1	NA	TGTGCCAGCAGTTACTCCCCCAGAGTTCGGGGTGAAGCTTTCTTT	CASSYSPRVRGEAFF
TRBD2	TRBV2	TRBJ2-2	NA	TGTGCCAGCAGTACGGGACTAGCCGCGAACACCGGGGAGCTGTTTTTT	CASSTGLAANTGELFF
NA	TRBV7-8	TRBJ2-7	NA	TGTGCCAGCAGCCATGTAGCCCTATGGCAGGGTGTACGCGAGCAGTACTTC	CASSHVALWQGVREQYF
NA	TRBV5-1	TRBJ2-2	NA	TGCGCCAGCAGCACGGACGGGAAGAACACCGGGGAGCTGTTTTTT	CASSTDGKNTGELFF
NA	TRBV5-1	TRBJ1-5	NA	TGCGCCAGCAGCTTGGCGGGGGATCAGCCCCAGCATTTT	CASSLAGDQPQHF
NA	TRBV15	TRBJ1-2	NA	TGTGCCACCAGCAGGTTAACAGGGAACGGAAAAGGCTACACCTTC	CATSRLTGNGKGYTF
NA	TRBV6-5	TRBJ2-7	NA	TGTGCCAGCAGTTACTCGACAGGTAAAGCCTACGAGCAGTACTTC	CASSYSTGKAYEQYF
TRBD2	TRBV5-1	TRBJ2-3	NA	TGCGCCAGCAGACTAGCGGGGGGCACAGATACGCAGTATTTT	CASRLAGGTDTQYF
TRBD1	TRBV7-3	TRBJ2-3	NA	TGTGCCAGCAGCACCACAGGGGGGCGGGATACGCAGTATTTT	CASSTTGGRDTQYF
TRBD1	TRBV5-1	TRBJ2-6	NA	TGCGCCAGCAGGTCACAGGGGGCGAGTGGGGCCAACGTCCTGACTTTC	CASRSQGASGANVLTF
TRBD1	TRBV6-1	TRBJ1-2	once	TGTGCCAGCAGAAATCCTACAGGGGGCAACTATGGCTACACCTTC	CASRNPTGGNYGYTF
NA	TRBV5-8	TRBJ1-5	NA	TGTGCCAGCAGCGAATCTGACAGGAGAGAACAGCCCCAGCATTTT	CASSESDRREQPQHF
NA	TRBV27	TRBJ1-1	NA	TGTGCCAGCAGTTTTTTTGGGGGAGGCACTGAAGCTTTCTTT	CASSFFGGGTEAFF
TRBD1	TRBV5-1	TRBJ2-7	NA	TGCGCCAGCAGCTTGATCGCCTTAGTCCGGACAGGGGGCTCCGAGCAGTACTTC	CASSLIALVRTGGSEQYF
TRBD2	TRBV5-1	TRBJ2-1	NA	TGCGCCAGCAGCTTGGGTAGCGGGGGCGCCTCCTACAATGAGCAGTTCTTC	CASSLGSGGASYNEQFF
TRBD1	TRBV7-8	TRBJ2-7	NA	TGTGCCAGCAGCTTAGGTGGACAGGGAGTGGGTTGGCAGTACTTC	CASSLGGQGVGWQYF
NA	TRBV10-1	TRBJ1-1	few	TGCGCCAGCAGTGAGACGCAGGGTCGCACTGAAGCTTTCTTT	CASSETQGRTEAFF
NA	TRBV6-1	TRBJ2-7	NA	TGTGCCAGCAGTGAATTTTCCCAGGTTGGCTACGAGCAGTACTTC	CASSEFSQVGYEQYF
NA	TRBV27	TRBJ2-7	NA	TGTGCCAGCAGTTTAAGGGCGGGTTCCTACGAGCAGTACTTC	CASSLRAGSYEQYF
TRBD2	TRBV7-3	TRBJ2-2	NA	TGTGCCAGCAGCCTGGGACTAGCGGGCACCGGGGAGCTGTTTTTT	CASSLGLAGTGELFF
TRBD2	TRBV7-2	TRBJ2-5	NA	TGTGCCAGCAGCTTAGGACTAGCGGGGGGGCAACAGACCCAGTACTTC	CASSLGLAGGQQTQYF
NA	TRBV5-1	TRBJ1-1	NA	TGCGCCAGCAGCCCCCCCACAGGAATGAACACTGAAGCTTTCTTT	CASSPPTGMNTEAFF
NA	TRBV5-4	TRBJ2-7	NA	TGTGCCAGCAGCTTGGCGGAGCTTGCCTACGAGCAGTACTTC	CASSLAELAYEQYF
NA	TRBV5-1	TRBJ2-7	few	TGCGCCAGCAGCTCGAATACAGGCTACGAGCAGTACTTC	CASSSNTGYEQYF
TRBD1	TRBV6-5	TRBJ1-2	few	TGTGCCAGCAGTTATCGAACGGACAGGGACTATGGCTACACCTTC	CASSYRTDRDYGYTF
NA	TRBV11-2	TRBJ2-5	NA	TGTGCCAGCAGCCGGAGCACCTATTTGTCGCGGGAGACCCAGTACTTC	CASSRSTYLSRETQYF
TRBD1	TRBV6-5	TRBJ2-5	NA	TGTGCCAGCAGCCTAAACAGGGGGCAGGGGGAGACCCAGTACTTC	CASSLNRGQGETQYF
NA	TRBV19	TRBJ1-2	NA	TGTGCCAGTAGTATCCCGAGGGAAAGAGTGGGCTACACCTTC	CASSIPRERVGYTF
TRBD1	TRBV28	TRBJ2-1	NA	TGTGCCAGCAGTTTCTTCCCGGGACAGGTCTACAATGAGCAGTTCTTC	CASSFFPGQVYNEQFF
TRBD1	TRBV6-1	TRBJ1-1	few	TGTGCCAGCCTTGCACGGGACAGCTTGAACACTGAAGCTTTCTTT	CASLARDSLNTEAFF
TRBD1	TRBV2	TRBJ1-3	NA	TGTGCCAGCGGTGACAGGGCTGGAAACACCATATATTTT	CASGDRAGNTIYF
NA	TRBV2	TRBJ2-1	once	TGTGCCAGCAGTGATAATGGCTATGAGCAGTTCTTC	CASSDNGYEQFF
NA	TRBV4-1	TRBJ2-7	NA	TGCGCCAGCAGCCAAGAAAGGGGACTGAAGATGGAGCAGTACTTC	CASSQERGLKMEQYF
NA	TRBV10-3	TRBJ2-7	NA	TGTGCCATCAGTGAACAGGTCGCCTACGAGCAGTACTTC	CAISEQVAYEQYF
TRBD1	TRBV6-5	TRBJ1-5	NA	TGTGCCAGCAGTTCCCCGGGACAGGGCAATCAGCCCCAGCATTTT	CASSSPGQGNQPQHF
TRBD1	TRBV11-3	TRBJ2-7	NA	TGTGCCAGCAGCTTACGGACAGGCTCCTACGAGCAGTACTTC	CASSLRTGSYEQYF
TRBD1	TRBV15	TRBJ2-7	NA	TGTGCCACCAGCAGAGTATTACAGGGGGCGTGGGAGCAGTACTTC	CATSRVLQGAWEQYF
NA	TRBV10-3	TRBJ1-3	once	TGTGCCTCCTCCGGGTTGGATTCTGGAAACACCATATATTTT	CASSGLDSGNTIYF
TRBD2	TRBV6-5	TRBJ2-5	NA	TGTGCCAGAAGCCAACCCCTAGCGGGGGATGAGACCCAGTACTTC	CARSQPLAGDETQYF
NA	TRBV7-2	TRBJ2-7	once	TGTGCCAGCAGCCTCTCCCGGGACAACGAGCAGTACTTC	CASSLSRDNEQYF
NA	TRBV6-5	TRBJ1-1	NA	TGTGCCAGCAGTTTACGCCAGGGATTGACTGAAGCTTTCTTT	CASSLRQGLTEAFF
TRBD1	TRBV2	TRBJ1-5	NA	TGTGCCAGCAGTGACTGGCAGGGGGATGGCAATCAGCCCCAGCATTTT	CASSDWQGDGNQPQHF
NA	TRBV14	TRBJ2-7	NA	TGTGCCAGCAGCCACCGGGGGACCCACTACGAGCAGTACTTC	CASSHRGTHYEQYF
TRBD1	TRBV2	TRBJ2-1	few	TGTGCCAGCAGCGGACAGGGTCGGGGCTCCAATGAGCAGTTCTTC	CASSGQGRGSNEQFF
NA	TRBV4-1	TRBJ1-2	once	TGCGCCAGCAGCCAAGACCAGGGATTAGGCTACACCTTC	CASSQDQGLGYTF
TRBD1	TRBV7-3	TRBJ1-6	NA	TGTGCCAGCAGCTTAATAGGGGGCAGGTATAATTCACCCCTCCACTTT	CASSLIGGRYNSPLHF
NA	TRBV4-3	TRBJ1-1	NA	TGCGCCAGCAGCCAAGACGGGACACAGGGCGCTGAAGCTTTCTTT	CASSQDGTQGAEAFF
NA	TRBV6-5	TRBJ1-5	NA	TGTGCCAGCAGTTACTCCGGGGGGGCGAATCAGCCCCAGCATTTT	CASSYSGGANQPQHF
NA	TRBV6-6	TRBJ2-7	NA	TGTGCCAGCAGTTACGAGGACGGGGGATACGAGCAGTACTTC	CASSYEDGGYEQYF
NA	TRBV5-1	TRBJ2-7	NA	TGCGCCAGCACTTTCGGGGGGCCGGGGAACGAGCAGTACTTC	CASTFGGPGNEQYF
TRBD1	TRBV13	TRBJ1-2	NA	TGTGCCAGCAGCCCGCGGGATGTAGGAGAGGGGGCCTGTGGCTACACCTTC	CASSPRDVGEGACGYTF
NA	TRBV7-8	TRBJ2-2	NA	TGTGCCAGCAGCTTAGTAACAGGCGGTTACGGGGAGCTGTTTTTT	CASSLVTGGYGELFF
TRBD1	TRBV29-1	TRBJ2-5	NA	TGCAGCGTTGAAGAGATGTGGTTACAGGGGGCGGCTGAGACCCAGTACTTC	CSVEEMWLQGAAETQYF
NA	TRBV27	TRBJ1-1	NA	TGTGCCAGCAAGGCCGGGATGGCTGAAGCTTTCTTT	CASKAGMAEAFF
NA	TRBV4-3	TRBJ2-7	NA	TGCGCCAGCAGCCAAGATCACGGGGGTTCGCCCTACGAGCAGTACTTC	CASSQDHGGSPYEQYF
NA	TRBV6-5	TRBJ2-7	few	TGTGCCAGCAGTTACGACAGCGACAAGTCCTACGAGCAGTACTTC	CASSYDSDKSYEQYF